The TCR beta chain under discussion was sequenced for a study of cytomegalovirus exposure and HLA in healthy donors. Study-wide results and caveats: Cytomegalovirus status was reportedly diagnosed by the classifier with high sensitivity and specificity. It was confirmed in vitro that a few of the CMV-associated chains were specific for CMV antigens. In an earlier analysis, most TCR beta V segments were productive about 87% or about 30% of the time.

This CDR3 comprises 17 residues. V lost 2 bases, J lost 0 bases, and 17 bases lay in between. The germline gives CDR1 MNHEY, CDR2 SMNVEV (reference sequence). With regard to this clone: Its antigen is not known.

Vbeta (60) and Jbeta (13) primers were used in the PCR. The data were produced by immunoSEQ multiplex PCR, yet TCRdb's version contains in-frame clones alone and is incomplete. The repertoire includes about 100,000 clones, more than 60% of them detected once, and under 5.5% sits in the top ten. Sequenced sample: PBMCs. This sequence originates from a woman aged 18-29 years in good health and CMV-seropositive. The chain couples TRBV27 to TRBJ2-7; D uncertain. This CDR3 is CASSLRISLTSSYEQYF. CDR3 in DNA: TGTGCCAGCAGTTTAAGGATTAGCCTAACGAGCTCCTACGAGCAGTACTTC.